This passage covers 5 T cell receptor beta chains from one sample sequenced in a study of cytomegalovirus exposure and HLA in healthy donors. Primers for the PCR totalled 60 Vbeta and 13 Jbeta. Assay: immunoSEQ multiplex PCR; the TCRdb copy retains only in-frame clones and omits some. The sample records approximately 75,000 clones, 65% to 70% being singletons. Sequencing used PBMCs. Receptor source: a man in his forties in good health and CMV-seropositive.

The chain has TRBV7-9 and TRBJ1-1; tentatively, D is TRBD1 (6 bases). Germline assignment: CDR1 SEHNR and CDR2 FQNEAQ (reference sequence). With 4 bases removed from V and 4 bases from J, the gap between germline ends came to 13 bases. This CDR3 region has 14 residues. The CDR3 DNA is TGTGCCAGCAGCTCCTCACAGGGTGGCACTGAAGCTTTCTTT. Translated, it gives CASSSSQGGTEAFF.

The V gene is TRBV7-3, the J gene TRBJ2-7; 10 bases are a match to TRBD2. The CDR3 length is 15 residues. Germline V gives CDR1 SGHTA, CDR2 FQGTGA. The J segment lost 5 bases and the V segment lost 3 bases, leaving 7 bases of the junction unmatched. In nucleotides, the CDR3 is TGTGCCAGCAGCTTGGCCGGGACTAGCGACGACGAGCAGTACTTC. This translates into CASSLAGTSDDEQYF. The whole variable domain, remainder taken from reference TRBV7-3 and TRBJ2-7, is GAGVSQTPSNKVTEKGKYVELRCDPISGHTALYWYRQSLGQGPEFLIYFQGTGAADDSGLPNDRFFAVRPEGSVSTLKIQRTERGDSAVYLCASSLAGTSDDEQYFGPGTRLTVT.

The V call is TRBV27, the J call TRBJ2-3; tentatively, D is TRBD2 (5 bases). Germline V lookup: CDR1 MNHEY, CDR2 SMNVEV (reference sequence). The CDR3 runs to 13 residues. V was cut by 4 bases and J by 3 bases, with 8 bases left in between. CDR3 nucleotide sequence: TGTGCCAGCAGTTCCCGGGGTACAGATACGCAGTATTTT. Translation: CASSSRGTDTQYF.

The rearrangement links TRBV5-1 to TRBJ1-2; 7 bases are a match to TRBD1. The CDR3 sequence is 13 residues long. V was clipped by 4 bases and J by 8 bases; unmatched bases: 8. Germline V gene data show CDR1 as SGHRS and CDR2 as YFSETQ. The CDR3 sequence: CASSPGTDLGYTF. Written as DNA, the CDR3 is TGCGCCAGCAGCCCCGGGACAGATTTAGGCTACACCTTC.

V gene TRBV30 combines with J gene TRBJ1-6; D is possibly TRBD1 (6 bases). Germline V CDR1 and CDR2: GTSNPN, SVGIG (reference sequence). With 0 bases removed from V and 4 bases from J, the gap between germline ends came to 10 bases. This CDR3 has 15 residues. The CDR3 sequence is CAWSVGQGYNSPLHF. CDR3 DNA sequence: TGTGCCTGGAGTGTAGGCCAGGGGTATAATTCACCCCTCCACTTT.